The next 13 T cell receptor beta chains were all read from a single sample in a study of B cell selection in AIRE deficiency. Conventional CD4 T cells were sorted as CD4+CD127+ cells. TCRdb keeps only in-frame clones here, not all; method: immunoSEQ multiplex PCR. The top ten clones hold 0.2% to 0.25% of a sample with tens of thousands of clones, nearly 98% of them seen once. Sequenced: conventional CD4+ T cells sorted from PBMCs. Every receptor here comes from a human donor with AIRE deficiency.

The DNA of the CDR3 is TGCAGCCCCCGCTCACACACCGGGGAGCTGTTTTTT. Amino acids: CSPRSHTGELFF. The chain carries TRBV29-1 and TRBJ2-2; no clear D gene. The CDR3 is made up of 12 amino acids. Germline assignment: CDR1 SQVTM and CDR2 ANQGSEA. V gave up 8 bases and J gave up 3 bases, with 10 bases separating them.

The chain uses TRBV6-6 and TRBJ1-4, with D possibly TRBD1 on 6 matching bases. V was shortened by 4 bases and J by 5 bases, with 8 bases between the two germline ends. This CDR3 has 13 residues. Germline V gene lookup returns CDR1 MNHNY and CDR2 SVGAGI (reference sequence). The CDR3 bases are TGTGCCAGCAGTTCCCAGGGGAATGAAAAACTGTTTTTT. Amino acid sequence: CASSSQGNEKLFF.

In its sample, this clone was seen once. The V gene is TRBV10-3, the J gene TRBJ1-1; D is undetermined. Germline V gene data show CDR1 as ENHRY and CDR2 as SYGVKD. CDR3 length: 16 residues. Trimming took off 0 bases at V and 3 bases at J, with 14 bases between the two ends. In nucleotides, the CDR3 is TGTGCCATCAGTGAGTCTGTGCTAAGCCGATACACTGAAGCTTTCTTT. This gives the protein CAISESVLSRYTEAFF.

The rearrangement joins TRBV7-2 to TRBJ2-1; no clear D. The V end lost 1 base, the J end lost 0 bases, and 7 bases lay between the germline ends. The CDR3 spans 15 residues. Germline assignment: CDR1 SGHTA and CDR2 FQGNSA. The CDR3 reads CASSLGVSSYNEQFF. The CDR3 bases are TGTGCCAGCAGCTTAGGGGTAAGCTCCTACAATGAGCAGTTCTTC.

The chain couples TRBV7-8 to TRBJ2-6; TRBD2 matches 8 bases. This CDR3 region has 18 residues. The V gene end was trimmed by 4 bases and the J gene end by 0 bases; junction bases not matched to a gene: 8. Germline V lookup: CDR1 SGHVS, CDR2 FQNEAQ. The CDR3 protein is CASSWKGSGGSGANVLTF. CDR3 coding DNA: TGTGCCAGCAGCTGGAAGGGAAGCGGGGGCTCTGGGGCCAACGTCCTGACTTTC.

The gene calls are TRBV4-3 and TRBJ2-5; 8 nucleotides line up with TRBD1. From germline, CDR1 is LGHNA and CDR2 YSLEER. The CDR3 totals 15 residues. The V gene end was trimmed by 1 base and the J gene end by 4 bases; junction bases not matched to a gene: 5. The CDR3 bases are TGCGCCAGCAGCCAAGGGCAGGGGGCCGCAGAGACCCAGTACTTC. Protein sequence: CASSQGQGAAETQYF.

V usage is TRBV7-9 and J usage is TRBJ1-4, with D hard to call. V was trimmed by 1 base and J by 8 bases, leaving 14 bases between them. CDR3 length: 15 residues. From germline, CDR1 is SEHNR and CDR2 FQNEAQ (reference sequence). CDR3 DNA sequence: TGTGCCAGCAGCTTAGGGGGTCTAGAAAAGGAAAAACTGTTTTTT. Its translation: CASSLGGLEKEKLFF.

The table lists this clone with a count of one. The chain is built from TRBV2 and TRBJ2-2; the D is unclear. The CDR3 is 15 residues long. V was pared by 7 bases and J by 0 bases, with 12 bases between. Germline V lookup: CDR1 SNHLY, CDR2 FYNNEI. This CDR3 reads CASKTDPSNTGELFF. CDR3 in DNA: TGTGCCAGCAAGACGGATCCTTCGAACACCGGGGAGCTGTTTTTT.

V is TRBV29-1 and J is TRBJ2-5; possible D gene TRBD2, 5 bases. CDR1 is SQVTM and CDR2 is ANQGSEA in the germline V gene. V shed 7 bases and J shed 5 bases, with 23 bases lying between them. CDR3 length: 15 residues. CDR3: CSARSSGLRGETQYF. The CDR3 DNA reads as TGCAGCGCCAGGTCCTCAGGCCTCCGAGGGGAGACCCAGTACTTC.

The V gene is TRBV28, the J gene TRBJ1-5; D call uncertain. Germline CDR1 and CDR2: MDHEN and SYDVKM. Trimming shortened V by 9 bases and J by 4 bases, and 13 bases separated the two germline ends. The CDR3 extends over 13 amino acids. Written as DNA, the CDR3 is TGTGCCAGTTCCGCCCCGGGGAATCAGCCCCAGCATTTT. It encodes CASSAPGNQPQHF.

The chain joins TRBV11-3 to TRBJ2-2; unclear D gene. Germline assignment: CDR1 SGHNT and CDR2 YENEEA. Trimming removed 5 bases from V and 1 base from J, with 14 bases in between. The CDR3 contains 16 residues. CDR3 protein: CASSRRSGGNTGELFF. CDR3 DNA: TGTGCCAGCAGCAGGAGATCGGGCGGGAACACCGGGGAGCTGTTTTTT.

The chain combines TRBV4-2 with TRBJ1-3, with TRBD1 matching 8 bases. The CDR3 extends over 14 amino acids. In germline, CDR1 is LGHNA, CDR2 YNFKEQ. V shed 5 bases, J shed 4 bases, and the junction held 4 bases outside the gene matches. CDR3: CASSADRVGNTIYF. DNA for the CDR3: TGTGCCAGCAGCGCGGACAGGGTCGGAAACACCATATATTTT.

The gene calls are TRBV11-3 and TRBJ1-1; the D is unclear. Between the trimmed V and J ends, which lost 0 bases and 1 base, there was a span of 3 bases. CDR3 size: 13 residues. CDR1 and CDR2 from the germline V gene are SGHNT and YENEEA. The CDR3 coding sequence is TGTGCCAGCAGCTTAGAGGGGAACACTGAAGCTTTCTTT. Its protein product is CASSLEGNTEAFF.